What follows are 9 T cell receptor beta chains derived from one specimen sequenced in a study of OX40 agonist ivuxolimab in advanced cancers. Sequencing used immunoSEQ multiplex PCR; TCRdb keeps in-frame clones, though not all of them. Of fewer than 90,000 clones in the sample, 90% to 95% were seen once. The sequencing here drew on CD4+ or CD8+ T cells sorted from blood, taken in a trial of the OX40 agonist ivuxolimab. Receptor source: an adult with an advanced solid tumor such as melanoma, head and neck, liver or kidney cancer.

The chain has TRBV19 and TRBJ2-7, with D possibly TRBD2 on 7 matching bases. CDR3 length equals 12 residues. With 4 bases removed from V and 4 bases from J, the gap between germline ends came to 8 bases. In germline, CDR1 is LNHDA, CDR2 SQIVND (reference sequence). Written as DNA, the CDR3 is TGTGCCAGTAGTAAGGGGGGGTACGAGCAGTACTTC. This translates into CASSKGGYEQYF.

The DNA for the CDR3 is TGCGCCAGCAGGGGGGCAAAAGCCCACACAGATACGCAGTATTTT. Its protein product is CASRGAKAHTDTQYF. The V and J genes are TRBV5-1 and TRBJ2-3, with D maybe TRBD1 (6 bases). Trimming stripped 5 bases from V and 2 bases from J, with 15 bases between. The CDR3 runs 15 residues. Germline CDR1 SGHRS, CDR2 YFSETQ. The complete variable domain, with remaining parts taken from reference TRBV5-1 and TRBJ2-3, reads KAGVTQTPRYLIKTRGQQVTLSCSPISGHRSVSWYQQTPGQGLQFLFEYFSETQRNKGNFPGRFSGRQFSNSRSEMNVSTLELGDSALYLCASRGAKAHTDTQYFGPGTRLTVL.

This chain's CDR3 is CASSLAGTGREQYF. CDR3 DNA sequence: TGTGCCAGCAGCCTCGCTGGGACAGGGCGCGAGCAGTACTTC. This chain connects TRBV13 to TRBJ2-7; 9 positions match TRBD1. With 5 bases clipped from V and 6 bases from J, the junction kept 8 bases outside the gene matches. Germline CDR1 is PRHDT and CDR2 is FYEKMQ (reference sequence). The CDR3 runs to 14 residues. The full variable domain, with the rest looked up from reference TRBV13 and TRBJ2-7, is AAGVIQSPRHLIKEKRETATLKCYPIPRHDTVYWYQQGPGQDPQFLISFYEKMQSDKGSIPDRFSAQQFSDYHSELNMSSLELGDSALYFCASSLAGTGREQYFGPGTRLTVT.

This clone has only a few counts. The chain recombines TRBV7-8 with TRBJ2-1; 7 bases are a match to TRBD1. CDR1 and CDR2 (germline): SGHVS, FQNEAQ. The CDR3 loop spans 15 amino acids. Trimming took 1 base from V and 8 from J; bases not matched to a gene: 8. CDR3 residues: CASSLEDRSGDEQFF. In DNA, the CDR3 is TGTGCCAGCAGCTTAGAGGACAGGTCCGGCGATGAGCAGTTCTTC.

The CDR3 region is CASSPVTGVSQGYTF. The CDR3 region has the DNA TGTGCCAGCTCACCAGTGACAGGGGTATCGCAAGGCTACACCTTC. The rearrangement uses TRBV18 and TRBJ1-2, with 8 bases aligning to TRBD1. CDR3 length equals 15 residues. Trimming at V came to 2 bases and at J to 8 bases, leaving 10 bases not matched to a gene. Looked up from germline, CDR1 is KGHSH and CDR2 is LQKENI.

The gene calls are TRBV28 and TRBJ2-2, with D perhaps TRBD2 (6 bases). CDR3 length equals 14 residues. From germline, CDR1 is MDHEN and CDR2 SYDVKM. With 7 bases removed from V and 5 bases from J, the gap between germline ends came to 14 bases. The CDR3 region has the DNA TGTGCCAGCAACGGGGGAGTGAGGACCGGGGAGCTGTTTTTT. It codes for CASNGGVRTGELFF.

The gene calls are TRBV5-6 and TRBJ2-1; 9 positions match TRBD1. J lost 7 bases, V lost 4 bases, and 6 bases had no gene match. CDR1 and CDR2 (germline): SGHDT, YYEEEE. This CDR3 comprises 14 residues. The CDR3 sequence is CASSLRDRENEQFF. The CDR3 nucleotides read TGTGCCAGCAGCCTCCGGGACAGGGAAAATGAGCAGTTCTTC.

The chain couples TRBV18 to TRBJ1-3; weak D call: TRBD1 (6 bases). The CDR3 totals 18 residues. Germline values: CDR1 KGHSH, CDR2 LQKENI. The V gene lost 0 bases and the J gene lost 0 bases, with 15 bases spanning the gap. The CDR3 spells CASSPPQGQHDSGNTIYF. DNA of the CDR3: TGTGCCAGCTCACCACCGCAGGGGCAGCACGACTCTGGAAACACCATATATTTT.

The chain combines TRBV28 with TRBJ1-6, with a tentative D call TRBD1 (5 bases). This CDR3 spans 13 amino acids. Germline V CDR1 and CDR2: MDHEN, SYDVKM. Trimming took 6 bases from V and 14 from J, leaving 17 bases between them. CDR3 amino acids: CASSRDLTTTLHF. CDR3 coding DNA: TGTGCCAGCAGCCGGGACCTCACTACAACCCTCCACTTT.